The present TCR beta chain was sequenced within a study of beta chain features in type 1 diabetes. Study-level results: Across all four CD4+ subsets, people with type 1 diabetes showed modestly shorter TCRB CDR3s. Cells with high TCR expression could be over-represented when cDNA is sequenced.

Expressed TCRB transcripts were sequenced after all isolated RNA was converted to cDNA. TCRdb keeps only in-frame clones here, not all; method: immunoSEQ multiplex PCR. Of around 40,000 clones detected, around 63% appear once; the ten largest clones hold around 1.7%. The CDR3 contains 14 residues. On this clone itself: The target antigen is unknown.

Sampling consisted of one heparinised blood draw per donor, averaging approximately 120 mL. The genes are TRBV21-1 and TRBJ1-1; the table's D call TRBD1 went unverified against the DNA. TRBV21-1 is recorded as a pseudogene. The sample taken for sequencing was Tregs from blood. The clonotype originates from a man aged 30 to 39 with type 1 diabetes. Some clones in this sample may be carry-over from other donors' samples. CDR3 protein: CASSNPMAGNEAFF. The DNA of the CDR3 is TGTGCCAGCAGCAATCCTATGGCAGGTAATGAAGCTTTCTTT.